This T cell receptor beta chain appears in the sequencing data of a study of T cell repertoires in cytomegalovirus infection. The wider study: Shared public TCR beta signatures pointed to both CMV infection and a matching HLA type. Study-level results: The study identified carriers of CMV plus the relevant HLA from cumulative public TCR beta family frequency. HLA-C-restricted, CMV-specific TCR beta clonotypes were dominant ex vivo.

This clonotype was counted only a few times. What it recognizes is unknown. One entry per CDR3 protein results from TCRdb running MiXCR on the reads. The sample shows about 330,000 distinct CDR3 sequences, more than 8% of them seen only once. Trimming took 5 bases from V and 2 from J, leaving 10 bases between them. The V gene's germline CDR1 is MNHEY and CDR2 SVGAGI. The CDR3 sequence is 14 residues long. The chain uses TRBV6-5 and TRBJ1-3, with D tentatively TRBD1 (5 bases). The clonotype originates from a human donor in good health (CMV status not recorded). Some clones in this sample may be carry-over from other donors' samples. The material sequenced was PBMCs. The CDR3 DNA is TGTGCCAGCAGTCGGGGCCCACCTGGAAACACCATATATTTT. This sequence encodes CASSRGPPGNTIYF.